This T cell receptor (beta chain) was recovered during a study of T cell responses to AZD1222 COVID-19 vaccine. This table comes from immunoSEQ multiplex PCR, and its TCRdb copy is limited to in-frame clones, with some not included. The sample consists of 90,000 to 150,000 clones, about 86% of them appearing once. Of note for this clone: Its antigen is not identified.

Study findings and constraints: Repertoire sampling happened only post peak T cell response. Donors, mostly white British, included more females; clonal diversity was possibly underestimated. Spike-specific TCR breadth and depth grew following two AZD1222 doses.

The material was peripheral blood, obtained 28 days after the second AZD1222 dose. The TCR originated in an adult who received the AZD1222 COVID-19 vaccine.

CDR3 sequence (DNA): TGTGCCAGCAGTGACCGGGGGGGCAGGAGTCCCTACGAGCAGTACTTC. Its translation is CASSDRGGRSPYEQYF. The V call is TRBV6-1, the J call TRBJ2-7, with 8 bases identical to TRBD2. Germline CDR1 reads MNHNS; CDR2 reads SASEGT. CDR3 length: 16 amino acids. The ends lost 3 bases at V and 2 bases at J; junction bases unmatched: 9.